The next 9 T cell receptor beta chains were all read from a single sample in a study of blood T cell repertoires in COVID-19. Assay used: immunoSEQ multiplex PCR; TCRdb lists only in-frame clones, some missing. This sample yields 150,000 to 200,000 clones, of which more than 80% are seen a single time; about 2% belongs to the top ten. Sequenced: peripheral blood. The receptors here all came from a woman between 55 and 75 years old with COVID-19, enrolled during active disease.

The chain uses TRBV4-3 and TRBJ2-1; 8 nucleotides line up with TRBD2. The CDR3 extends over 16 amino acids. The ends lost 0 bases at V and 9 bases at J; junction bases unmatched: 10. Germline lookup yields CDR1 LGHNA and CDR2 YSLEER. CDR3 amino acids: CASSQDGSGGFSEQFF. The CDR3 DNA is TGCGCCAGCAGCCAAGATGGGAGCGGGGGCTTTAGTGAGCAGTTCTTC.

The chain carries TRBV28 and TRBJ2-3; D is ambiguous. Germline CDR1 MDHEN, CDR2 SYDVKM. The CDR3 has 13 residues. Trimming shortened V by 8 bases and J by 2 bases, and 11 bases separated the two germline ends. CDR3 in DNA: TGTGCCAGCGGTGGTCAGAACACAGATACGCAGTATTTT. Encoded protein: CASGGQNTDTQYF.

This rearrangement joins TRBV27 to TRBJ1-5; D may be TRBD1 (6 bases). There are 13 residues in the CDR3. Germline CDR1 MNHEY, CDR2 SMNVEV (reference sequence). Trimming shortened V by 4 bases and J by 6 bases, and 10 bases separated the two germline ends. The CDR3 region has the DNA TGTGCCAGCAGTTCGACAGGCGGTCAGCCCCAGCATTTT. Protein product: CASSSTGGQPQHF.

The chain carries TRBV19 and TRBJ2-1, with D maybe TRBD2 (6 bases). The CDR3 has 14 residues. Trimming stripped 7 bases from V and 4 bases from J, with 14 bases between. Germline V lookup: CDR1 LNHDA, CDR2 SQIVND (reference sequence). DNA of the CDR3: TGTGCCAGTACCCCGGGAGCGAATTACAATGAGCAGTTCTTC. Protein: CASTPGANYNEQFF.

The V gene is TRBV2, the J gene TRBJ1-1; 8 positions match TRBD1. The CDR3 is made up of 12 amino acids. With V trimmed by 5 bases and J by 5 bases, 1 base remained unmatched. Germline V CDR1 and CDR2: SNHLY, FYNNEI. The CDR3 DNA follows: TGTGCCAGCAGTTACAGGGGGACTGAAGCTTTCTTT. Protein product: CASSYRGTEAFF.

Only one count was recorded for this clone. The V call is TRBV7-8, the J call TRBJ2-3, with TRBD1 matching over 8 bases. Germline CDR1 is SGHVS and CDR2 is FQNEAQ. V was pared by 0 bases and J by 3 bases, with 14 bases of the junction left unmatched. There are 19 residues in the CDR3. The CDR3 loop reads CASSLAVVGGRGHTDTQYF. CDR3 in DNA: TGTGCCAGCAGCTTAGCAGTGGTTGGGGGCAGGGGGCATACAGATACGCAGTATTTT.

CDR3 coding DNA: TGTGCCAGCAGCCCAACTCATCGGAGCAATCAGCCCCAGCATTTT. It yields the protein CASSPTHRSNQPQHF. This chain connects TRBV3-1 (or the pseudogene TRBV3-2) to TRBJ1-5; D not certain. Germline V CDR1 and CDR2: LGHDT, YNNKEL (reference sequence). The length of the CDR3 is 15 residues. With 4 bases removed from V and 1 base from J, the gap between germline ends came to 11 bases.

The chain joins TRBV11-2 to TRBJ2-2; 9 bases are shared with TRBD2. This CDR3 comprises 16 residues. Per germline, CDR1 SGHAT and CDR2 FQNNGV. With V trimmed by 1 base and J by 3 bases, 3 bases remained unmatched. Here the CDR3 reads CASSLGLAGYTGELFF. The CDR3 bases are TGTGCCAGCAGCTTAGGGCTAGCGGGGTACACCGGGGAGCTGTTTTTT.

The table lists this clone with a count of one. The rearrangement uses TRBV9 and TRBJ2-1, with TRBD2 as a possible D gene (6 bases). CDR1 SGDLS and CDR2 YYNGEE come from the germline V gene. Trimming removed 1 base at V and 6 bases at J, with 14 bases between. The CDR3 has 15 amino acids. CDR3 in DNA: TGTGCCAGCAGCGTATGGGGGGAACCGATCAATGAGCAGTTCTTC. Translated: CASSVWGEPINEQFF.